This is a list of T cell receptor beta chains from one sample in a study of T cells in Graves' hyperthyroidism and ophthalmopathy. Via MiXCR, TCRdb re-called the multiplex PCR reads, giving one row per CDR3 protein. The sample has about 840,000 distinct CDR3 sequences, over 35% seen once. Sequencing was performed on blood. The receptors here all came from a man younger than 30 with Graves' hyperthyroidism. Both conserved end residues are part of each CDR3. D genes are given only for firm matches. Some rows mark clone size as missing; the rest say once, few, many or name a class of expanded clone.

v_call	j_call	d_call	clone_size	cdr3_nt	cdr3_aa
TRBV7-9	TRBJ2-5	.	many	TGTGCCAGCAGCTTAGCGCTGGGGAAAGAGACCCAGTACTTC	CASSLALGKETQYF
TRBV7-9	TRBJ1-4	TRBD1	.	TGTGCCAGCAGCGCAACGGACAGGGGAAGAGGTGAAAAACTGTTTTTT	CASSATDRGRGEKLFF
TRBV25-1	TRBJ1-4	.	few	TGTGCCAGCTCACCACGGGGTGCAACTAATGAAAAACTGTTTTTT	CASSPRGATNEKLFF
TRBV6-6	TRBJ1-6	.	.	TGTGCCAGCAGTTACTCTGCGACAGCGAATTCACCCCTCCACTTT	CASSYSATANSPLHF
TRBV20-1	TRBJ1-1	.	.	TGCAGTGCTCCGGGAGGGGTACGGATCACTGAAGCTTTCTTT	CSAPGGVRITEAFF
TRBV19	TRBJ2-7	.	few	TGTGCCAGTAGTTCAAGCGGGCAGGGACCCTACGAGCAGTACTTC	CASSSSGQGPYEQYF
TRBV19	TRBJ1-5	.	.	TGTGCCAGTAGTAGTGACCGAGGGGCGAATCAGCCCCAGCATTTT	CASSSDRGANQPQHF
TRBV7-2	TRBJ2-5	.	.	TGTGCCAGCAGCTCAGTCCAGGGGGGACAAGAGACCCAGTACTTC	CASSSVQGGQETQYF
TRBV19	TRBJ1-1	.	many	TGTGCCAGTAGTGTCTCGGACAGCCTGAACACTGAAGCTTTCTTT	CASSVSDSLNTEAFF
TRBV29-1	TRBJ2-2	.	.	TGCAGCGTCTGGGTCGCCGGGGAGCTGTTTTTT	CSVWVAGELFF
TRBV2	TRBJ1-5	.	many	TGTGCCAGCAGTGAACAGGGCGAGGGGCAGCCCCAGCATTTT	CASSEQGEGQPQHF
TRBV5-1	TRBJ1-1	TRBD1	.	TGCGCCAGTAGACAGGGGACGAGGACTGAAGCTTTCTTT	CASRQGTRTEAFF
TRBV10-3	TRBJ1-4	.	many	TGTGCCATCAGTGAGTCGAGAAGTTTTAATGAAAAACTGTTTTTT	CAISESRSFNEKLFF
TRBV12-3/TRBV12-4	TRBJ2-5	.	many	TGCGCCAGCAGCCAAGTCCAAGAGACCCAGTACTTC	CASSQVQETQYF
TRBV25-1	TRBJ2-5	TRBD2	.	TGTGCCAGCAGTTTGGCGGGAGAAGAAGAGACCCAGCACTTC	CASSLAGEEETQHF
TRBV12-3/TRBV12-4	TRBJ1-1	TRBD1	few	TGTGCCAGCAGTTCCTTCGGGACAGTGGCTGAAGCTTTCTTT	CASSSFGTVAEAFF
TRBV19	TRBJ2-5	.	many	TGTGCCAGTAGTATCGGCGCGGAGACCCAGTACTTC	CASSIGAETQYF
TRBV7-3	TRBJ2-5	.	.	TGTGCCAGCAGCTTGGATGGGGGGGCTCGAGAGACCCAGTACTTC	CASSLDGGARETQYF
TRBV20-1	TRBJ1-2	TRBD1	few	TGCAGTGCTAGAGCCCCCCCGGGACAGAGCTATGGCTACACCTTC	CSARAPPGQSYGYTF
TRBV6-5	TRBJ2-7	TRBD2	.	TGTGCCAAAAAGTGTCGGGACTACCACTACGAGCAGTACTTC	CAKKCRDYHYEQYF
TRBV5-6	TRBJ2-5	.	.	TGTGCCAGCATCGCCGGAATAGCGCCGGGAGAGACCCAGTACTTC	CASIAGIAPGETQYF
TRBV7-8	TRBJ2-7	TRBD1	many	TGTGCCAGCAGCTCCCAGGGAAGGACAGGTCGACGCGAGCAGTACTTC	CASSSQGRTGRREQYF
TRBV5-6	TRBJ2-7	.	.	TGTGCCAGCAGCGGCAGGGGGGACTACGAGCAGTACTTC	CASSGRGDYEQYF
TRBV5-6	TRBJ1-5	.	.	TGTGCCAGCAGCTTGGGGCTCCAAGAGACCCAGCATTTT	CASSLGLQETQHF
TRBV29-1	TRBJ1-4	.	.	TGCAGCGTTGAAGACAGGGGCCATGAAAAACTGTTTTTT	CSVEDRGHEKLFF
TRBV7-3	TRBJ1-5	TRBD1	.	TGCGCCAGCAGCCAAGGGACAGGGGATTTTCAGCCCCAGCATTTT	CASSQGTGDFQPQHF
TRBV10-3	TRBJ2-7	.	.	TGTGCCACCCTTGGACTTATCGCCTACGAGCAGTACTTC	CATLGLIAYEQYF
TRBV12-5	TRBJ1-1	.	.	TGTGCTAGTCCCGTGGGGAACACTGAAGCTTTCTTT	CASPVGNTEAFF
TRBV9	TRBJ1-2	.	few	TGTGCCAGCAGCGTAGAACCCAGGGAGGATGGCTACACCTTC	CASSVEPREDGYTF
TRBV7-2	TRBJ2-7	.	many	TGTGCCAGCAGCCAGCGGTGGAGCTCCTACGAGCAGTACTTC	CASSQRWSSYEQYF
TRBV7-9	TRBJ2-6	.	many	TGTGCCAGCAGCTACCCACTAGGGACTGGGGCCAACGTCCTGACTTTC	CASSYPLGTGANVLTF
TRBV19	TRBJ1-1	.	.	TGTGCTACCGGACCGATGAACACTGAAGCTTTCTTT	CATGPMNTEAFF
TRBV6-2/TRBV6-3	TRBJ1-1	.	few	TGTGCCAGCAGTTACTCGGCAGTGAACACTGAAGCTTTCTTT	CASSYSAVNTEAFF
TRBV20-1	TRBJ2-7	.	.	TGCAGTGCTAGAGATAGCCCGGGCGGCCCCTACGAGCAGTGCTTC	CSARDSPGGPYEQCF
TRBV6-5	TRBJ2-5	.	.	TGTGCCAGCAGCCACCAGGAGGGCGGAGAGACCCAGTACTTC	CASSHQEGGETQYF
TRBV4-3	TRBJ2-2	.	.	TGCGCCAGCAGCCAAGACCCCACCGGGGAGCTGTTTTTT	CASSQDPTGELFF
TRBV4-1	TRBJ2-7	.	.	TGCGCCAGCGGTTCCTCCGGGACCTTATCCTACGAGCAGTACTTC	CASGSSGTLSYEQYF
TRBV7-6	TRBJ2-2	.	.	TGTGCCAGCAGCTTATCCAGGGGTGGCACCGGGGAGCTGTTTTTT	CASSLSRGGTGELFF
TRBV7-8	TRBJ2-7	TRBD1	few	TGTGCCAGCAGCTTATGGTTCCAGTCCGGGACAGGGATCTCCTACGAGCAGTACTTC	CASSLWFQSGTGISYEQYF
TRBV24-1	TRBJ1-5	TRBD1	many	TGTGCCACCAGTGATTCAGGGGGGGGCAATCAGCCCCAGCATTTT	CATSDSGGGNQPQHF
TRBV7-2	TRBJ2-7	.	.	TGTGCCAGCAGCCTACGAGTCGGGGGAGCGCGCGAGCAGTACTTC	CASSLRVGGAREQYF
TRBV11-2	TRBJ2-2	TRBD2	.	TGTGCCAGCAGCTTAGGAGGGATAGCGGGGGTCACCGGGGAGCTGTTTTTT	CASSLGGIAGVTGELFF
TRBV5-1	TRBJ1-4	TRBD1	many	TGCGCCAGCAGCCCGGGACAGGGCACGCTGTTTTTT	CASSPGQGTLFF
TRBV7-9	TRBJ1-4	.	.	TGTGCCAGCAGCAGTACAGGGACCCACGGGGAAAAACTGTTTTTT	CASSSTGTHGEKLFF
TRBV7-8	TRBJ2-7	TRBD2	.	TGTGCCAGCAGCGAAAAGCGGGGGGCCTACGAGCAGTACTTC	CASSEKRGAYEQYF
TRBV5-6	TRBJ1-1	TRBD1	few	TGTGCCAGCAGCTCCGGACAGGGCCCCACTGAAGCTTTCTTT	CASSSGQGPTEAFF
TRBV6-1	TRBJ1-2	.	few	TGTGCCAGCAGTGAAGCGCTTACGGTTTTCCATGGCTACACCTTC	CASSEALTVFHGYTF
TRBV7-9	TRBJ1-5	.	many	TGTGCCAGCAGCTTAGAGTCAGGGGATCAGCCCCAGCATTTT	CASSLESGDQPQHF
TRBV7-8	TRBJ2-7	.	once	TGCGCCAGCAGCTCCTCGAACGCGGGACCCTACGAGCAGTACTTC	CASSSSNAGPYEQYF
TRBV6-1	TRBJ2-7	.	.	TGTGCCAGCAGTGAACCGGGACGTTTTTCCTACGAGCAGTACTTC	CASSEPGRFSYEQYF